These T cell receptor beta chains were read from a single sample in a study of blood T cell repertoires in COVID-19. The method was immunoSEQ multiplex PCR; TCRdb's version includes in-frame clones alone and lacks a portion of them. The repertoire holds 350,000 to 450,000 clones, about 90% seen once, with 1.5% to 2.5% in the top ten. The sample taken for sequencing was PBMCs or T cells enriched from blood (not recorded which). These receptor sequences come from a man between 40 and 49 years old in a cohort exposed to, infected with or recovered from COVID-19 (not recorded which). Both conserved end residues are part of each CDR3. A D gene is named only where the DNA matches it firmly. Not every row has a clone size; where given, it reads once, few, many or a size class.

TRBV10-3	NA	TRBJ1-1	NA	TGTGCCATCAGTGAGTCGAGCCCCACGGGCACTGAAGCTTTCTTT	CAISESSPTGTEAFF
TRBV15	NA	TRBJ1-2	NA	TGTGCCACCCGCCCTGGAACAGCTAACTATGGCTACACCTTC	CATRPGTANYGYTF
TRBV19	NA	TRBJ2-1	TRBD2	TGTGCCAGTAGTATAGTCGGGGGGACTAGCGGGAGCTATGAGCAGTTCTTC	CASSIVGGTSGSYEQFF
TRBV30	NA	TRBJ2-5	TRBD1	TGTGCCTGGAGCGTACAGGGGGCTGACGAGACCCAGTACTTC	CAWSVQGADETQYF
TRBV7-2	NA	TRBJ1-5	NA	TGTGCCAGCAGCTTTAATAGCAATCAGCCCCAGCATTTT	CASSFNSNQPQHF
TRBV7-9	NA	TRBJ1-6	NA	TGTGCCAGCAGCCGACAGGTTACCCGCGGTAATTCACCCCTCCACTTT	CASSRQVTRGNSPLHF
TRBV15	NA	TRBJ2-7	NA	TGTGCCACCAGCAGAGATATTCGGGAGCGTTCCTACGAGCAGTACTTC	CATSRDIRERSYEQYF
TRBV27	NA	TRBJ1-1	TRBD1	TGTGCCAGCAGTAGCCAACAGGGGGCGAACACTGAAGCTTTCTTT	CASSSQQGANTEAFF
TRBV6-5	once	TRBJ2-7	NA	TGTGCCAGCAGTCCCAGGGAGGACTACGAGCAGTACTTC	CASSPREDYEQYF
TRBV27	NA	TRBJ2-7	TRBD1	TGTGCCAGCAGTCGGGGGACAGGGTCCTTCGAGCAGTACTTC	CASSRGTGSFEQYF
TRBV28	NA	TRBJ2-2	NA	TGTGCCAGCAGTGGGGGCCCTCCCGGGGAGCTGTTTTTT	CASSGGPPGELFF
TRBV5-6	NA	TRBJ2-6	TRBD1	TGTGCCAGCAGCAAGACAGGGGCCCTCTCTGGGGCCAACGTCCTGACTTTC	CASSKTGALSGANVLTF
TRBV19	NA	TRBJ2-2	TRBD2	TGTGCCAGTATCCCAACCCCAGCGGGAGCTGTCGGGGAGCTGTTTTTT	CASIPTPAGAVGELFF
TRBV28	NA	TRBJ2-2	NA	TGTGCCAGCAGTCCCCCACAGGGATACACCGGGGAGCTGTTTTTT	CASSPPQGYTGELFF
TRBV6-5	NA	TRBJ1-3	NA	TGTGCCAGCAGTTATCGGGAGGGGAGTAGAAACACCATATATTTT	CASSYREGSRNTIYF
TRBV6-5	NA	TRBJ1-1	TRBD1	TGTGCCAGCAGTTTCGCAGGGGGCAAGAGGACTGAAGCTTTCTTT	CASSFAGGKRTEAFF
TRBV19	NA	TRBJ2-1	TRBD1	TGTGCCAGTAGCGTCCGGGACAGGGTGGGGAATGAGCAGTTCTTC	CASSVRDRVGNEQFF
TRBV20-1	NA	TRBJ2-3	NA	TGCAGTGCGGGCTCCACAGATACGCAGTATTTT	CSAGSTDTQYF
TRBV5-6	NA	TRBJ2-7	TRBD2	TGTGCCAGCAGCGCGAGGGTCCTAGCGGGAGGGGGCCTCTTGGGTGAGCAGTACTTC	CASSARVLAGGGLLGEQYF
TRBV3-1/TRBV3-2	NA	TRBJ2-5	TRBD2	TGTGCCAGCAGCCCCCCCCGGACTAGCGGGAGTTCAGAGACCCAGTACTTC	CASSPPRTSGSSETQYF
TRBV2	NA	TRBJ1-2	NA	TGTGCCAGCACAACCGACCAGGGCTCTGGCTACACCTTC	CASTTDQGSGYTF
TRBV15	NA	TRBJ2-4	TRBD2	TGTGCCACCAGCAGAGGGAACGGGAGGGACGTTACCAAAAACATTCAGTACTTC	CATSRGNGRDVTKNIQYF
TRBV6-5	NA	TRBJ2-3	NA	TGTGCCAGCAGTTCCCTGACTAGTCCGGTCGATACGCAGTATTTT	CASSSLTSPVDTQYF
TRBV3-1/TRBV3-2	NA	TRBJ1-2	TRBD1	TGTGCCAGCAGTCTCGGGACAGGGGCCCCCCTAGGCTACACCTTC	CASSLGTGAPLGYTF
TRBV19	once	TRBJ1-6	NA	TGTGCCAGTAGTATCGGACAGAATAATTCACCCCTCCACTTT	CASSIGQNNSPLHF
TRBV3-1/TRBV3-2	NA	TRBJ1-1	NA	TGTGCCAGTTCTAAGAGGGACACGAACACTGAAGCTTTCTTT	CASSKRDTNTEAFF
TRBV9	NA	TRBJ2-6	NA	TGTGCCAGCAGCCCCGTTAGCTCTGGGGCCAACGTCCTGACTTTC	CASSPVSSGANVLTF
TRBV4-1	few	TRBJ2-7	NA	TGCGCCAGCAGCCTTTCTAACTCAGGCTACGAGCAGTACTTC	CASSLSNSGYEQYF
TRBV6-1	NA	TRBJ2-7	NA	TGTGCCAGCAGTGAAGGTTGGGGGCTCTACGAGCAGTACTTC	CASSEGWGLYEQYF
TRBV7-8	NA	TRBJ2-1	NA	TGTGCCAGCTCCCAAGCGCTCTCCTACAATGAGCAGTTCTTC	CASSQALSYNEQFF
TRBV5-1	NA	TRBJ2-1	TRBD2	TGCGCCAGCAGCTTGAGGCTAGCGGATTACAATGAGCAGTTCTTC	CASSLRLADYNEQFF
TRBV18	NA	TRBJ1-1	NA	TGTGCCAGCTCCCTCGGACAGAACACTGAAGCTTTCTTT	CASSLGQNTEAFF
TRBV3-1/TRBV3-2	NA	TRBJ2-5	TRBD2	TGTGCCAGCGGACTAGCGGGAGTTGAATTAGAGACCCAGTACTTC	CASGLAGVELETQYF
TRBV27	NA	TRBJ1-1	NA	TGTGCCAGCGGCCGAGGGGGACAGAACACTGAAGCTTTCTTT	CASGRGGQNTEAFF
TRBV7-9	once	TRBJ2-1	NA	TGTGCAGCCTTAGCGGCTTCCTACAATGAGCAGTTCTTC	CAALAASYNEQFF
TRBV3-1/TRBV3-2	NA	TRBJ1-5	NA	TGTGCCAGCAGCCGAGGGAGTGGTCAGCCCCAGCATTTT	CASSRGSGQPQHF
TRBV15	NA	TRBJ2-1	TRBD2	TGTGCCACCAGCAGAGAGGGACTAGCGGGAGGCAATGAGCAGTTCTTC	CATSREGLAGGNEQFF
TRBV3-1/TRBV3-2	NA	TRBJ1-1	NA	TGTGCCAGCAGCCAGTCTCTCCGGGGGGCTGCAGCTTTCTTT	CASSQSLRGAAAFF
TRBV3-1/TRBV3-2	NA	TRBJ2-1	TRBD1	TGTGCCAGCAGCCGCTCAGGGGGCAATGAGCAGTTCTTC	CASSRSGGNEQFF
TRBV5-4	NA	TRBJ2-7	TRBD1	TGTGCCAGCAGCGAGGGACAGAACGCCTACGAGCAGTACTTC	CASSEGQNAYEQYF
TRBV5-1	NA	TRBJ2-7	TRBD1	TGCGCCAGCAGCTTGGGACAGGGGCGCACCTACGAGCAGTACTTC	CASSLGQGRTYEQYF
TRBV2	NA	TRBJ1-5	NA	TGTGCCAGCAGAAGGACATATTCGGGGCCCCAGCATTTT	CASRRTYSGPQHF
TRBV18	NA	TRBJ1-1	NA	TGTGCCAGCTCACCACTCCGGACTGGGTTGGGAAACACTGAAGCTTTCTTT	CASSPLRTGLGNTEAFF
TRBV4-1	NA	TRBJ2-1	TRBD2	TGCGCCAGCAGCCAACAGGGACTAGCGGGCCACAATGAGCAGTTCTTC	CASSQQGLAGHNEQFF
TRBV29-1	few	TRBJ2-3	NA	TGCAGCGTCCGGCAACAGGGAACAGATACGCAGTATTTT	CSVRQQGTDTQYF
TRBV4-1	once	TRBJ2-1	NA	TGCGCCAGCAGCTCGGGACTCAGTGAGCAGTTCTTC	CASSSGLSEQFF
TRBV29-1	NA	TRBJ2-7	TRBD2	TGCAGCGTTGATGTCGGGGGGACTCTCTACTCCGAGCAGTACTTC	CSVDVGGTLYSEQYF
TRBV2	NA	TRBJ2-3	NA	TGTGCCAGCCCAGGCCTTAAGGCAGATACGCAGTATTTT	CASPGLKADTQYF
TRBV2	NA	TRBJ1-1	NA	TGTGCCGGAATGACAGAGGTGAACACTGAAGCTTTCTTT	CAGMTEVNTEAFF
TRBV4-1	NA	TRBJ2-1	TRBD2	TGCGCCAGCAGCCAAGGGACTAGCGGGAGTAGGGATGAGCAGTTCTTC	CASSQGTSGSRDEQFF
TRBV18	NA	TRBJ2-1	NA	TGTGCCAGCTCACCACCAGACTCTTGGTACAATGAGCAGTTCTTC	CASSPPDSWYNEQFF
TRBV7-9	NA	TRBJ2-5	NA	TGTGCCAGCAGCTCCCCTTCGGAGCTTCAAGAGACCCAGTACTTC	CASSSPSELQETQYF
TRBV11-2	NA	TRBJ2-5	NA	TGTGCCAGCAGCTCCCGGAGGGGCCAAGAGACCCAGTACTTC	CASSSRRGQETQYF
TRBV5-4	NA	TRBJ2-5	NA	TGTGCCAGCAGCTTGGCAGTCCACCAAGAGACCCAGTACTTC	CASSLAVHQETQYF
TRBV20-1	NA	TRBJ1-1	TRBD1	TGCAGTGCTAGTGTCGGGACAGGGGGCCGGAGGAACACTGAAGCTTTCTTT	CSASVGTGGRRNTEAFF
TRBV15	NA	TRBJ2-1	NA	TGTGCCACCCATGCAGGGGGGTACAATGAGCAGTTCTTC	CATHAGGYNEQFF
TRBV6-5	NA	TRBJ1-1	NA	TGTGCCAGCAAAAGAGACATAATGAACACTGAAGCTTTCTTT	CASKRDIMNTEAFF
TRBV28	NA	TRBJ2-6	TRBD1	TGTGCCAGCAGTTTATTGGGACAGAGCTCTGGGGCCAACGTCCTGACTTTC	CASSLLGQSSGANVLTF
TRBV6-5	NA	TRBJ1-5	TRBD1	TGTGCCACCAATACGGACAGGTCTAATCAGCCCCAGCATTTT	CATNTDRSNQPQHF